Shown below are 8 T cell receptor beta chains from a single sample sequenced in a study of type 1 and type 2 diabetes patients. PCR was run on genomic DNA. A primer set of 30 forward and 13 reverse primers amplified the CDR3. TCRdb reprocessed the multiplex PCR reads via MiXCR and lists one record per CDR3 protein. The table lists about 250,000 distinct CDR3 sequences, around 47% of them singletons. Sequencing was done on a sample of peripheral blood mononuclear cells (PBMCs). These receptor sequences come from a man younger than 35 with type 2 diabetes.

This clonotype was seen a handful of times. V is TRBV6-6 and J is TRBJ1-1; D gene unclear. The CDR3 has 13 residues. The germline gives CDR1 MNHNY, CDR2 SVGAGI (reference sequence). V lost 3 bases, J lost 3 bases, and 8 bases lay in between. CDR3 sequence: CASSYGQYTEAFF. In DNA form, the CDR3 reads TGTGCCAGCAGTTATGGGCAGTACACTGAAGCTTTCTTT.

The genes are TRBV15 and TRBJ1-5; 7 bases map to TRBD1. Germline CDR1 and CDR2: LNHNV and YYDKDF (reference sequence). This CDR3 spans 14 amino acids. V lost 1 base and J lost 6; bases outside the gene matches: 3. The CDR3 DNA follows: TGTGCCACCAGCAGAGGACAGGGAACTCAGCCCCAGCATTTT. This sequence encodes CATSRGQGTQPQHF.

This clonotype has a count of ten or more. V gene TRBV10-3 combines with J gene TRBJ2-7; D is perhaps TRBD2 (5 bases). This CDR3 is built from 15 residues. Germline CDR1 is ENHRY and CDR2 is SYGVKD. Trimming cost V 4 bases and J 2 bases, with 15 bases left between them. DNA of the CDR3: TGTGCCATCAGTGTCGGTCCAGCGGAGGCCTACGAGCAGTACTTC. Translated, it gives CAISVGPAEAYEQYF.

This clonotype was detected only a few times. The J gene is TRBJ1-5, the V gene TRBV29-1; possibly TRBD1 for D (6 bases). The V end was cut by 4 bases, the J end by 11 bases, with 12 bases between. Germline V CDR1 and CDR2: SQVTM, ANQGSEA. The CDR3 has 11 residues. This CDR3 is CSVVTKGAQHF. The CDR3, as DNA: TGCAGCGTTGTTACTAAGGGGGCCCAGCATTTT.

The gene calls are TRBV10-1 and TRBJ2-3; 7 nucleotides agree with TRBD2. The CDR3 totals 15 residues. Germline V CDR1 and CDR2: WNHNN, SYGVQD (reference sequence). V lost 2 bases to trimming and J lost 0 bases; unmatched junction nucleotides: 2. CDR3 nucleotides: TGCGCCAGCAGTGAGGGCGGGAGAAGCACAGATACGCAGTATTTT. This sequence encodes CASSEGGRSTDTQYF.

This clonotype was seen a single time. V and J are TRBV12-3 or TRBV12-4 and TRBJ2-3; D is ambiguous. The CDR3 contains 10 residues. With 5 bases removed from V and 13 bases from J, the gap between germline ends came to 10 bases. CDR3 protein: CASSRREKYF. The CDR3 DNA reads as TGTGCCAGCAGTCGCCGTGAAAAGTATTTT.

The rearrangement links TRBV24-1 to TRBJ2-3, with D possibly TRBD1 on 5 matching bases. In germline, CDR1 is KGHDR, CDR2 SFDVKD. This CDR3 region has 14 residues. With 4 bases removed from V and 1 base from J, the gap between germline ends came to 8 bases. The CDR3 spells CATSEGRGTDTQYF. As DNA, the CDR3 is TGTGCCACCAGTGAGGGCAGGGGCACAGATACGCAGTATTTT.

This clonotype was detected a few times. This sequence joins TRBV7-2 and TRBJ2-5, with no clear D. CDR1 is SGHTA, CDR2 FQGNSA, per germline. This CDR3 comprises 15 residues. Trimming took off 1 base at V and 4 bases at J, with 13 bases between the two ends. The CDR3 DNA sequence: TGTGCCAGCAGCTTAGTGGTGGGGTTGCGAGAGACCCAGTACTTC. It yields the protein CASSLVVGLRETQYF.